The 15 T cell receptor beta chains below come from one sample, sequenced in a study of CXCR3-negative and CXCR3-positive naive CD8 T cells. The method, 5' RACE with UMI labels, was used to prepare the TRB cDNA libraries. TCRdb re-called the 5' RACE reads; every CDR3 protein appears as one record, without DNA. The listing contains tens of thousands of distinct CDR3 sequences. Material for sequencing was memory CD8+ T cells from blood. The receptor source for this set is a human donor in good health. Some clones in this sample may be carry-over from other donors' samples.

The chain recombines TRBV5-3 with TRBJ2-1; TCRdb returns TRBD2, unconfirmable since there is no DNA. TRBV5-3 is annotated as an ORF whose role is uncertain. The CDR3 length is 17 residues. The CDR3 spells CARSPPEGRDFDNEQFF.

The chain couples TRBV29-1 to TRBJ2-7; there is no DNA to check the TCRdb D call of TRBD2. Germline V CDR1 and CDR2: SQVTM, ANQGSEA. The length of the CDR3 is 12 residues. This CDR3 is CSVVHQGGEQYF.

This clonotype shows up as medium-sized by frequency. The chain employs TRBV20-1 and TRBJ2-1; TCRdb outputs TRBD2, but without DNA this stays unchecked. Per germline, CDR1 DFQATT and CDR2 SNEGSKA (reference sequence). The CDR3 runs 14 residues. This CDR3 is CSATGTRAYNEQFF.

V and J are TRBV2 and TRBJ2-1; with no DNA, the TCRdb D assignment of TRBD2 cannot be verified. Germline CDR1 SNHLY, CDR2 FYNNEI. The CDR3 is made up of 14 amino acids. The CDR3 is CASSELLAGNEQFF.

This chain links TRBV9 with TRBJ2-3; there is no DNA to check the TCRdb D call of TRBD2. CDR3 length: 16 residues. The germline gives CDR1 SGDLS, CDR2 YYNGEE. The CDR3 loop reads CASSVGSGGPSDTQYF.

The chain links TRBV6-2 or TRBV6-3 to TRBJ1-5; the D call of TRBD1 rests on TCRdb alone, since no DNA is present to check it. The CDR3 loop spans 16 amino acids. In germline, CDR1 is MNHEY, CDR2 SVGEGT. The CDR3 sequence is CASRPLGAGGNQPQHF.

This clonotype registers medium-sized (0.01 to 0.1%) by frequency. The chain is built from TRBV20-1 and TRBJ1-1; there is no DNA to check the TCRdb D call of TRBD1. This CDR3 is built from 14 residues. Germline CDR1 reads DFQATT; CDR2 reads SNEGSKA (reference sequence). This CDR3 is CSASPLDRNTEAFF.

The chain has TRBV7-2 and TRBJ2-7; TCRdb names TRBD1, which stays unverified in the absence of DNA. CDR3 length equals 16 residues. Germline V gene sequence: CDR1 SGHTA, CDR2 FQGNSA. The CDR3 sequence: CASSLVLGGGFYEQYF.

The gene calls are TRBV12-3 or TRBV12-4 and TRBJ2-7. The CDR3 has 12 residues. CDR3 sequence: CASSYVNYEQYF.

This chain's CDR3 is CASSIYVVGDGDNEAFF. The chain couples TRBV19 to TRBJ1-1; TCRdb picks TRBD1, but there is no DNA to check that call. Germline V gene lookup returns CDR1 LNHDA and CDR2 SQIVND (reference sequence). The CDR3 loop spans 17 amino acids.

This chain connects TRBV5-1 to TRBJ1-3; TCRdb's D gene call, TRBD1, goes unchecked for lack of DNA. Germline-derived CDR1 and CDR2 are SGHRS and YFSETQ. The CDR3 length is 15 residues. CDR3 region: CASKTDRGYGNTIYF.

V gene TRBV21-1 combines with J gene TRBJ1-2. TRBV21-1 has pseudogene status. This CDR3 spans 14 amino acids. The CDR3 loop is CASSKAGRCGGYTF.

The chain is built from TRBV7-8 and TRBJ2-7; TCRdb picks TRBD1, but there is no DNA to check that call. This CDR3 is 16 amino acids long. Germline lookup yields CDR1 SGHVS and CDR2 FQNEAQ. This chain's CDR3 is CASAAPQDSVSYEQYF.

This CDR3 reads CASSLASGDTQYF. The rearrangement uses TRBV7-2 and TRBJ2-3. Germline lookup yields CDR1 SGHTA and CDR2 FQGNSA. This CDR3 comprises 13 residues.

The chain joins TRBV19 to TRBJ1-4. Germline V gene data show CDR1 as LNHDA and CDR2 as SQIVND (reference sequence). The CDR3 has 14 amino acids. CDR3 in amino acids: CASSMRTLNEKLFF.